Each of the 27 T cell receptor beta chains below was sequenced from the same sample in a study of T cell repertoires in cytomegalovirus infection. MiXCR, applied by TCRdb to the reads, yields one record per CDR3 protein. This table holds more than 250,000 distinct CDR3 sequences, roughly 13% found once. The sequenced sample was PBMCs. These TCRs come from a human donor in good health (CMV status not recorded). Some clones in this sample may be carry-over from other donors' samples.

This clonotype was counted only a few times. The J gene is TRBJ2-5, the V gene TRBV20-1; D gene uncertain. The CDR3 totals 16 residues. V gave up 0 bases and J gave up 3 bases, with 17 bases separating them. Germline V lookup: CDR1 DFQATT, CDR2 SNEGSKA (reference sequence). The CDR3: CSARDTQAVEKETQYF. The CDR3 nucleotides read TGCAGTGCTAGAGATACGCAGGCTGTCGAGAAAGAGACCCAGTACTTC.

This clonotype was seen many times. The rearrangement links TRBV6-1 to TRBJ2-3, with 10 nucleotides matching TRBD2. Germline V gene lookup returns CDR1 MNHNS and CDR2 SASEGT. The CDR3 has 15 residues. With V trimmed by 3 bases and J by 6 bases, 6 bases remained unmatched. The CDR3 loop is CASSEASGSWDTQYF. The CDR3 nucleotides read TGTGCCAGCAGTGAGGCTAGCGGGAGCTGGGATACGCAGTATTTT.

At least ten counts were recorded for this clonotype. V and J are TRBV2 and TRBJ1-1, with D perhaps matching TRBD1 (5 bases). In germline, CDR1 is SNHLY, CDR2 FYNNEI. With 5 bases removed from V and 6 bases from J, the gap between germline ends came to 10 bases. The CDR3 contains 12 residues. CDR3 DNA sequence: TGTGCCAGCAGTAATCAGGGACCTGAAGCTTTCTTT. Translated, it gives CASSNQGPEAFF.

The chain employs TRBV4-2 and TRBJ1-5; TRBD1 is a possible D gene (6 bases). CDR1 and CDR2 (germline): LGHNA, YNFKEQ. V lost 0 bases and J 2 bases, leaving 8 bases between the germline ends. The CDR3 sequence is 15 residues long. CDR3 nucleotide sequence: TGTGCCAGCAGCCAAGAAAAGGGGGGCAATCAGCCCCAGCATTTT. This translates into CASSQEKGGNQPQHF.

This clonotype was detected ten times or more. The genes are TRBV20-1 and TRBJ2-5; 9 bases are a match to TRBD2. Per the germline V gene, CDR1 is DFQATT and CDR2 is SNEGSKA (reference sequence). The CDR3 is 17 residues long. With V trimmed by 2 bases and J by 2 bases, 12 bases remained unmatched. The CDR3 sequence is CSARIGGSGRGQETQYF. The CDR3 nucleotides read TGCAGTGCTAGAATCGGTGGTAGCGGGAGAGGGCAAGAGACCCAGTACTTC.

This clonotype occurred a few times. An end of the junction differs from the germline gene, which may be a read error. The chain recombines TRBV4-1 with TRBJ2-1, with 12 positions matching TRBD2. The CDR3 is made up of 17 amino acids. Germline-derived CDR1 and CDR2 are MGHRA and YSYEKL. The CDR3 protein is CASSPSLAGGPRNEQFF. For the CDR3, the DNA is TGTGCCAGCAGCCCCTCCCTAGCGGGAGGGCCTAGGAATGAGCAGTTCTTC.

This clonotype was found many times. The rearrangement joins TRBV7-2 to TRBJ1-3; D is perhaps TRBD1 (5 bases). V shed 3 bases and J shed 4 bases, with 16 bases lying between them. The germline V gene encodes CDR1 SGHTA and CDR2 FQGNSA. The CDR3 runs to 16 residues. CDR3 bases: TGTGCCAGCAGCTTGGGCGGGGCCCAGCGAGGAAACACCATATATTTT. Encoded protein: CASSLGGAQRGNTIYF.

In this sample, this clonotype turned up many times. The chain couples TRBV7-9 to TRBJ1-5, with D uncertain. V shed 5 bases and J shed 7 bases, with 12 bases lying between them. The CDR3 runs to 13 residues. The germline V gene has CDR1 SEHNR and CDR2 FQNEAQ (reference sequence). CDR3 protein: CASSKGREQPQHF. CDR3 coding DNA: TGTGCCAGCAGCAAGGGTCGGGAGCAGCCCCAGCATTTT.

This clonotype has ten or more counts. The chain recombines TRBV5-1 with TRBJ1-2; maybe TRBD1 (5 bases). CDR1 and CDR2 (germline): SGHRS, YFSETQ. V was clipped by 0 bases and J by 2 bases, with 8 bases between them. The CDR3 length is 14 residues. CDR3 loop: CASSLGSGNYGYTF. CDR3 nucleotides: TGCGCCAGCAGCTTGGGGTCAGGGAACTATGGCTACACCTTC.

This clonotype was seen many times. The genes are TRBV6-2 or TRBV6-3 and TRBJ1-5; 7 bases align to TRBD1. Looked up from germline, CDR1 is MNHEY and CDR2 is SVGEGT. This CDR3 spans 16 amino acids. V dropped 6 bases and J dropped 0; count of bases not matched to a gene: 8. The CDR3 spells CASRRTGGNSNQPQHF. The CDR3 DNA reads as TGTGCCAGCAGAAGGACAGGTGGAAATAGCAATCAGCCCCAGCATTTT.

This clonotype was counted at least ten times. The chain couples TRBV20-1 to TRBJ1-1, with D possibly TRBD1 on 6 matching bases. Trimming stripped 5 bases from V and 3 bases from J, with 22 bases between. Germline CDR1 is DFQATT and CDR2 is SNEGSKA (reference sequence). CDR3 length equals 16 residues. The CDR3 is CSARPAGAGRHTEAFF. In DNA, the CDR3 is TGCAGTGCTCGCCCGGCAGGGGCAGGGCGGCACACTGAAGCTTTCTTT.

The J gene is TRBJ1-5, the V gene TRBV28; tentatively, D is TRBD1 (5 bases). The CDR3 extends over 15 amino acids. From germline, CDR1 is MDHEN and CDR2 SYDVKM. Trimming removed 7 bases from V and 7 bases from J, with 20 bases in between. The CDR3 sequence is CASTSRTLTQQPQHF. CDR3 bases: TGTGCCAGCACATCCCGGACACTTACCCAACAGCCCCAGCATTTT.

In this sample, this clonotype turned up many times. This chain connects TRBV28 to TRBJ1-5; 7 nucleotides match TRBD1. The CDR3 extends over 16 amino acids. V shed 4 bases and J 6 bases; nucleotides not matched to a gene: 12. CDR1 and CDR2 (germline): MDHEN, SYDVKM. The CDR3 protein is CASSSSGTVRGQPQHF. CDR3 coding DNA: TGTGCCAGCAGTTCGAGCGGGACAGTAAGGGGTCAGCCCCAGCATTTT.

In its sample, this clonotype was seen many times. The chain couples TRBV11-3 to TRBJ2-7, with 11 nucleotides matching TRBD2. The V gene's germline CDR1 is SGHNT and CDR2 YENEEA. The CDR3 runs to 18 residues. V gave up 1 base and J gave up 5 bases; unmatched junction bases: 13. CDR3 DNA sequence: TGTGCCAGCAGCTTAGGACGACTAGCGGGGCAAGAAGAGAACGAGCAGTACTTC. The encoded protein is CASSLGRLAGQEENEQYF.

This clonotype was picked up a small number of times. This chain links TRBV27 with TRBJ2-7; either TRBD1 or TRBD2 may supply D (6 bases each). Trimming removed 5 bases at V and 6 bases at J, with 11 bases between. The CDR3 is made up of 12 amino acids. CDR1 and CDR2 (germline): MNHEY, SMNVEV (reference sequence). The CDR3 spells CASSTQGGEQYF. CDR3 bases: TGTGCCAGCAGTACACAGGGAGGCGAGCAGTACTTC.

This clonotype was observed at least ten times. The V call is TRBV7-2, the J call TRBJ2-6, with 10 positions matching TRBD1. From germline, CDR1 is SGHTA and CDR2 FQGNSA. The CDR3 is 13 residues long. J was trimmed by 13 bases and V by 4 bases; bases with no gene match: 4. The CDR3 loop reads CASSWTGGKVLTF. CDR3 nucleotides: TGTGCCAGCAGCTGGACAGGGGGAAAAGTCCTGACTTTC.

CDR3 nucleotides: TGTGCCAGCAGCCCAACGACTAGCGGGAGACTATATGAGCAGTTCTTC. Translated, it gives CASSPTTSGRLYEQFF. The chain uses TRBV5-4 and TRBJ2-1; 12 bases agree with TRBD2. This CDR3 spans 16 amino acids. The germline V gene has CDR1 SGHNT and CDR2 YYREEE (reference sequence). The junction had 10 bases not matched to a gene; V was cut back by 4 bases and J by 8 bases.

Written as DNA, the CDR3 is TGTGCCAGCAGCACGGGACAGGGCTACACCTTC. Its translation is CASSTGQGYTF. The chain is built from TRBV5-6 and TRBJ1-2, with 7 bases fitting TRBD1. This CDR3 comprises 11 residues. The trim removed 4 bases at V and 8 bases at J, leaving 2 bases unmatched. Germline V gives CDR1 SGHDT, CDR2 YYEEEE.

This clonotype occurred many times. V and J are TRBV7-2 and TRBJ2-1; 13 bases align to TRBD2. The ends lost 3 bases at V and 9 bases at J; junction bases unmatched: 5. This CDR3 comprises 15 residues. Looked up from germline, CDR1 is SGHTA and CDR2 is FQGNSA. The CDR3 DNA reads as TGTGCCAGCAGCTTCACTAGCGGGGGGGCCACTGAGCAGTTCTTC. This gives the protein CASSFTSGGATEQFF.

This clonotype was counted ten times or more. The rearrangement uses TRBV4-1 and TRBJ1-2; D is possibly TRBD1 (6 bases). This CDR3 comprises 14 residues. Germline V gene lookup returns CDR1 MGHRA and CDR2 YSYEKL. V dropped 2 bases and J dropped 4 bases, with 11 bases sitting between them. The CDR3 bases are TGCGCCAGCAGCCAAAACAGGGAGGGCTATGGCTACACCTTC. It codes for CASSQNREGYGYTF.

V and J are TRBV19 and TRBJ1-5; D remains unclear. The germline V gene encodes CDR1 LNHDA and CDR2 SQIVND (reference sequence). V lost 6 bases, J lost 2 bases, and 11 bases lay in between. There are 14 residues in the CDR3. This chain's CDR3 is CASSNPGGNQPQHF. CDR3 DNA sequence: TGTGCCAGTAGCAACCCTGGAGGCAATCAGCCCCAGCATTTT.

The chain joins TRBV5-1 to TRBJ2-1; D tentatively fits TRBD1 or TRBD2 (7 bases each). Germline assignment: CDR1 SGHRS and CDR2 YFSETQ. V lost 2 bases and J 7 bases, leaving 16 bases between the germline ends. CDR3 length: 15 residues. The CDR3 here is CASSFSDREGNEQFF. The CDR3 coding sequence is TGCGCCAGCAGCTTTAGTGACAGGGAGGGGAATGAGCAGTTCTTC.

The J gene is TRBJ2-5, the V gene TRBV18, with TRBD1 as a possible D gene (5 bases). With 5 bases removed from V and 2 bases from J, the gap between germline ends came to 15 bases. This CDR3 comprises 15 residues. Germline assignment: CDR1 KGHSH and CDR2 LQKENI. This chain's CDR3 is CASSSRALMQETQYF. DNA of the CDR3: TGTGCCAGCTCATCCAGGGCCCTGATGCAAGAGACCCAGTACTTC. The full variable domain, completed using reference TRBV18 and TRBJ2-5, is NAGVMQNPRHLVRRRGQEARLRCSPMKGHSHVYWYRQLPEEGLKFMVYLQKENIIDESGMPKERFSAEFPKEGPSILRIQQVVRGDSAAYFCASSSRALMQETQYFGPGTRLLVL.

This clonotype was recorded many times. The chain combines TRBV29-1 with TRBJ1-1; D is uncertain. Trimming took 5 bases from V and 1 from J, leaving 5 bases between them. The CDR3 is 11 residues long. Germline CDR1 SQVTM, CDR2 ANQGSEA. CDR3 amino acids: CSVLWNTEAFF. Written as DNA, the CDR3 is TGCAGCGTTTTATGGAACACTGAAGCTTTCTTT.

At least ten counts were recorded for this clonotype. As DNA, the CDR3 is TGTGCCAGCAGGCCATACTATCTCCTCTCCGAGCAGTACTTC. It yields the protein CASRPYYLLSEQYF. The V call is TRBV28, the J call TRBJ2-7; D remains unclear. Germline V gene data show CDR1 as MDHEN and CDR2 as SYDVKM. The V and J ends lost 6 bases and 6 bases respectively, with 18 bases between them. CDR3 size: 14 residues.

This chain joins TRBV20-1 and TRBJ2-3; D gene unclear. Germline lookup yields CDR1 DFQATT and CDR2 SNEGSKA (reference sequence). The CDR3 totals 11 residues. V was shortened by 7 bases and J by 3 bases, with 8 bases between the two germline ends. The chain's CDR3 is CSGFGTDTQYF. The CDR3 bases are TGCAGTGGCTTTGGGACAGATACGCAGTATTTT.

This clonotype was picked up many times. This chain joins TRBV7-2 and TRBJ2-2, with TRBD2 as a possible D gene (7 bases). CDR3 length: 17 residues. Germline assignment: CDR1 SGHTA and CDR2 FQGNSA. Trimming removed 1 base at V and 6 bases at J, with 18 bases between. This CDR3 is CASSLVGGAQVAGELFF. CDR3 in DNA: TGTGCCAGCAGCTTAGTGGGGGGGGCGCAGGTCGCCGGGGAGCTGTTTTTT.